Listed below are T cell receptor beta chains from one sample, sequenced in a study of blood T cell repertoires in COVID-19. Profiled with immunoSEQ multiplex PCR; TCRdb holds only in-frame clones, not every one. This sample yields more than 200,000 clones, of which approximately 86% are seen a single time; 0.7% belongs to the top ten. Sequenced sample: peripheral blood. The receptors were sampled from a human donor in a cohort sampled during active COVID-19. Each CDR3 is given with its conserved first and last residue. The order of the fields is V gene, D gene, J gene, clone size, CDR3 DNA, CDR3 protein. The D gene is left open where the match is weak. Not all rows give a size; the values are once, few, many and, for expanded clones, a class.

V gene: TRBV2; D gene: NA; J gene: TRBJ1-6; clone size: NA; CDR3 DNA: TGTGCCAGCAGTCCGAATGAGGGTTCACCCCTCCACTTT; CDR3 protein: CASSPNEGSPLHF
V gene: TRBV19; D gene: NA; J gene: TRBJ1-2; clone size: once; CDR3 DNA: TGTGCCACTACAGGGTTGTCAAACTATGGCTACACCTTC; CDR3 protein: CATTGLSNYGYTF
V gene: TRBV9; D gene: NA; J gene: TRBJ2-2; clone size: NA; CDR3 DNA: TGTGCCAGCAGCCTAACCGGGGAGCTGTTTTTT; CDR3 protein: CASSLTGELFF
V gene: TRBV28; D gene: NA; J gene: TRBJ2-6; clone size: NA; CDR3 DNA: TGTGCCAGCACAGACCTGACAGATCGTTTTTCTGGGGCCAACGTCCTGACTTTC; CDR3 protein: CASTDLTDRFSGANVLTF
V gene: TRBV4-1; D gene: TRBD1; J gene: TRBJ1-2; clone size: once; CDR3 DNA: TGCGCCAGCAGCCAAGAATCCCGGGACAGGGACATCTATGGCTACACCTTC; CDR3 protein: CASSQESRDRDIYGYTF
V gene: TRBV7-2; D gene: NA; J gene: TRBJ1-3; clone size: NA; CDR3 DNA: TGTGCCAGCAGCTTAGATAACAGGGGAAACACCATATATTTT; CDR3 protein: CASSLDNRGNTIYF
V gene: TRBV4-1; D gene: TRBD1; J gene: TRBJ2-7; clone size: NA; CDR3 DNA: TGCGCCAGCAGCCAAGGGAGGACAGGGGGCAACGAGCAGTACTTC; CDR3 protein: CASSQGRTGGNEQYF
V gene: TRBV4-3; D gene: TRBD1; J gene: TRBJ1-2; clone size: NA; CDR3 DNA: TGCGCCAGCAGCTACGATACAGGGGGCGGCTATGGCTACACCTTC; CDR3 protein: CASSYDTGGGYGYTF
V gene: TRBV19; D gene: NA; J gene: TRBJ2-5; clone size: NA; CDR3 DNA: TGTGCCAGTAGTATAGGGGGGCCCTTTGAGACCCAGTACTTC; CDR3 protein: CASSIGGPFETQYF
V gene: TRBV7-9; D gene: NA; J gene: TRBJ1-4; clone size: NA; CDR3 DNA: TGTGCCCAGTCACGGGGAGGGATAGATGAAAAACTGTTTTTT; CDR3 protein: CAQSRGGIDEKLFF
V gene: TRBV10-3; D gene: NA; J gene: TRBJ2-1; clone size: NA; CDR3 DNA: TGTGCCATCAGCCCCCGAGGGGGGGGGCCTCGCGATGAGCAGTTCTTC; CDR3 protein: CAISPRGGGPRDEQFF
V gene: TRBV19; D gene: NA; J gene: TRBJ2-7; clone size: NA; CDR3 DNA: TGTGCCAGTAGTATTAGAGGACAGCCGATCTCCTACGAGCAGTACTTC; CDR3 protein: CASSIRGQPISYEQYF